The 11 T cell receptor beta chains reported below all come from one sample, sequenced in a study of blood T cell repertoires in COVID-19. Profiled with immunoSEQ multiplex PCR; TCRdb holds only in-frame clones, not every one. This sample has hundreds of thousands of clones, with 75% to 90% found just once. Specimen: PBMCs or T cells enriched from blood (not recorded which). The receptor set was obtained from a man younger than 35 who had recovered from COVID-19.

The V gene is TRBV7-3, the J gene TRBJ1-1; D perhaps matches TRBD1 (5 bases). Germline V gene sequence: CDR1 SGHTA, CDR2 FQGTGA. Trimming pared 5 bases from V and 1 base from J, leaving 11 bases between. This CDR3 spans 14 amino acids. The CDR3 DNA reads TGTGCCAGCAGCCCGGGGGACGGGAACACTGAAGCTTTCTTT. It yields the protein CASSPGDGNTEAFF.

V and J are TRBV5-6 and TRBJ2-7, with a possible D match to TRBD2 (6 bases). CDR1 SGHDT and CDR2 YYEEEE come from the germline V gene. V was cut by 4 bases and J by 3 bases, with 17 bases left in between. CDR3 length equals 15 residues. For the CDR3, the DNA is TGTGCCAGCAGCCTCATGACTAGGACCCACTACGAGCAGTACTTC. It yields the protein CASSLMTRTHYEQYF.

This clone was observed once. This rearrangement joins TRBV2 to TRBJ2-3; tentative D call: TRBD2 (5 bases). Germline V gene lookup returns CDR1 SNHLY and CDR2 FYNNEI. CDR3 length equals 13 residues. The V gene lost 5 bases and the J gene lost 5 bases, with 11 bases spanning the gap. The CDR3 DNA sequence: TGTGCCAGCAGTAGGACTTCCGAAGATACGCAGTATTTT. Translated, it gives CASSRTSEDTQYF.

The rearrangement joins TRBV18 to TRBJ1-5; 7 bases fit TRBD1. J gave up 7 bases and V 3 bases, and 9 bases lay outside the gene matches. Germline V gene sequence: CDR1 KGHSH, CDR2 LQKENI. The CDR3 contains 15 residues. The chain's CDR3 is CASSPQTGREQPQHF. In nucleotides, the CDR3 is TGTGCCAGCTCACCCCAGACAGGGCGGGAACAGCCCCAGCATTTT. Looking up the rest from reference TRBV18 and TRBJ1-5 gives the full variable domain: NAGVMQNPRHLVRRRGQEARLRCSPMKGHSHVYWYRQLPEEGLKFMVYLQKENIIDESGMPKERFSAEFPKEGPSILRIQQVVRGDSAAYFCASSPQTGREQPQHFGDGTRLSIL.

The chain has TRBV27 and TRBJ2-5; D is undetermined. The CDR3 has 14 residues. Deletions cut 2 bases from V and 4 bases from J, with 11 bases between. Germline CDR1 reads MNHEY; CDR2 reads SMNVEV (reference sequence). For the CDR3, the DNA is TGTGCCAGCAGTTTAGAGAGTGTCCCAGAGACCCAGTACTTC. Amino acid sequence: CASSLESVPETQYF.

This chain links TRBV7-8 with TRBJ1-1, with TRBD1 as a possible D gene (5 bases). Germline lookup yields CDR1 SGHVS and CDR2 FQNEAQ. V was pared by 2 bases and J by 1 base, with 20 bases between. This CDR3 is built from 18 residues. This chain's CDR3 is CASSLTRDLKRQNTEAFF. For the CDR3, the DNA is TGTGCCAGCAGCTTAACCCGGGACTTAAAAAGGCAGAACACTGAAGCTTTCTTT.

The rearrangement links TRBV6-5 to TRBJ1-2; no firm D call. Trimming cost V 6 bases and J 6 bases, with 14 bases left between them. CDR3 length: 13 residues. CDR1 and CDR2 (germline): MNHEY, SVGAGI. CDR3 DNA: TGTGCCAGCAGCCTGATCAGTTCGCATGGCTACACCTTC. This sequence encodes CASSLISSHGYTF.

This clone was counted a few times. V and J are TRBV29-1 and TRBJ1-1; the D gene is possibly TRBD1 (5 bases). Germline values: CDR1 SQVTM, CDR2 ANQGSEA. The CDR3 is 14 amino acids. V lost 3 bases to trimming and J lost 3 bases, with 14 bases between them. The chain's CDR3 is CSVETGGTDTEAFF. In nucleotides, the CDR3 is TGCAGCGTTGAGACGGGGGGAACGGACACTGAAGCTTTCTTT.

With regard to this clone: The identical CDR3 is also encoded by other nucleotide sequences in the sample. The chain carries TRBV29-1 and TRBJ2-2; no reliable D call. The CDR3 covers 13 residues. V shed 3 bases and J shed 1 base, with 6 bases lying between them. Germline V CDR1 and CDR2: SQVTM, ANQGSEA. DNA for the CDR3: TGCAGCGTTGATAGTAGGAACACCGGGGAGCTGTTTTTT. This gives the protein CSVDSRNTGELFF.

Only one count was recorded for this clone. This rearrangement joins TRBV13 to TRBJ2-7; the match to TRBD2 covers 10 bases. V gave up 6 bases and J gave up 5 bases; unmatched junction bases: 10. CDR1 is PRHDT, CDR2 FYEKMQ, per germline (reference sequence). The CDR3 length is 15 residues. The CDR3 DNA sequence: TGTGCCAGCAGAAATAGCGGGAGGCTCCTTAACGAGCAGTACTTC. It is translated as CASRNSGRLLNEQYF.

The chain combines TRBV7-9 with TRBJ1-1, with no clear D. Trimming left V 7 bases short and J 2 bases short, with 5 bases between. The length of the CDR3 is 11 residues. CDR1 is SEHNR and CDR2 is FQNEAQ in the germline V gene (reference sequence). The CDR3 region is CASTLNTEAFF. The DNA of the CDR3 is TGTGCCAGCACCCTCAACACTGAAGCTTTCTTT.